The 5 T cell receptor beta chains in this list originate from one sample, sequenced in a study of blood T cell repertoires in COVID-19. Data came from immunoSEQ multiplex PCR; TCRdb stores just in-frame clones and leaves some out. The sample records over 200,000 clones, approximately 88% being singletons. The sample comprised peripheral blood. The receptors originated from a man aged 40-49 years with acute or convalescent COVID-19.

This clone was detected a few times. The chain combines TRBV27 with TRBJ2-7; 7 bases are shared with TRBD1. Losses at the gene ends were 4 bases for V and 0 bases for J; bases not matched to a gene: 9. The CDR3 contains 16 residues. Germline V gene data show CDR1 as MNHEY and CDR2 as SMNVEV (reference sequence). CDR3 sequence (DNA): TGTGCCAGCAGTTACCCGACAGGGTCAGGCTCCTACGAGCAGTACTTC. It translates to CASSYPTGSGSYEQYF.

The chain joins TRBV7-3 to TRBJ1-6; a possible D gene is TRBD1 (5 bases). Trimming shortened V by 0 bases and J by 13 bases, and 10 bases separated the two germline ends. CDR3 length: 13 amino acids. CDR1 and CDR2 from the germline V gene are SGHTA and FQGTGA. The CDR3 DNA follows: TGTGCCAGCAGCTTAACGCTTGGGGGGCCCCTCCACTTT. Translated: CASSLTLGGPLHF.

The chain combines TRBV7-2 with TRBJ1-2, with D maybe TRBD1 (5 bases). Germline values: CDR1 SGHTA, CDR2 FQGNSA. Trimming cost V 0 bases and J 3 bases, with 11 bases left between them. This CDR3 has 15 amino acids. CDR3 residues: CASSLAAGADYGYTF. CDR3 DNA: TGTGCCAGCAGCTTAGCGGCTGGGGCAGACTATGGCTACACCTTC.

Here the CDR3 DNA reads TGTGCCAGCAGCCCCAGACGGGGAGAGGAAAAACTGTTTTTT. This codes for CASSPRRGEEKLFF. This chain connects TRBV7-9 to TRBJ1-4; D is unclear. The CDR3 covers 14 residues. Trimming pared 5 bases from V and 8 bases from J, leaving 15 bases between. Germline values: CDR1 SEHNR, CDR2 FQNEAQ (reference sequence).

The chain recombines TRBV3-1 (or the pseudogene TRBV3-2) with TRBJ2-5; D ambiguous. Between the trimmed V and J ends, which lost 4 bases and 5 bases, there was a span of 8 bases. The CDR3 extends over 12 amino acids. Germline CDR1 reads LGHDT; CDR2 reads YNNKEL (reference sequence). Here the CDR3 reads CASSPLEETQYF. In nucleotides, the CDR3 is TGTGCCAGCAGCCCCCTAGAGGAGACCCAGTACTTC.